These 8 T cell receptor beta chains were sequenced from one sample in a study of blood T cell repertoires in COVID-19. Sequenced by immunoSEQ multiplex PCR; TCRdb stores in-frame clones only, minus some. The profile shows a few hundred thousand clones, roughly 84% of them singletons. The specimen sequenced was PBMCs or T cells enriched from blood (not recorded which). These receptors all come from a woman aged 45-65 years who had been exposed to COVID-19.

The genes are TRBV5-6 and TRBJ2-5; 13 nucleotides agree with TRBD2. Germline V gives CDR1 SGHDT, CDR2 YYEEEE. Trimming at V came to 0 bases and at J to 4 bases, leaving 6 bases not matched to a gene. CDR3 size: 17 residues. The CDR3 region is CASSLVLAGGQGETQYF. CDR3 in DNA: TGTGCCAGCAGCTTGGTACTAGCGGGGGGGCAGGGAGAGACCCAGTACTTC.

V is TRBV9 and J is TRBJ1-6; no firm D call. The CDR3 consists of 14 residues. The V and J ends lost 3 bases and 9 bases respectively, with 13 bases between them. CDR1 is SGDLS and CDR2 is YYNGEE in the germline V gene. This CDR3 is CASSGGVGSSPLHF. CDR3 sequence (DNA): TGTGCCAGCAGCGGTGGGGTTGGGAGTTCACCCCTCCACTTT.

This clone was detected a few times. The chain has TRBV14 and TRBJ2-1; no firm D call. The germline gives CDR1 SGHDN, CDR2 FVKESK. The CDR3 is 15 residues long. With 0 bases removed from V and 8 bases from J, the gap between germline ends came to 14 bases. The CDR3 region has the DNA TGTGCCAGCAGCCAAGATAGTTCAGGTTCGGATGAGCAGTTCTTC. Amino acids: CASSQDSSGSDEQFF.

V is TRBV28 and J is TRBJ1-1; 9 positions match TRBD1. Trimming took 8 bases from V and 11 from J; bases not matched to a gene: 15. Germline loops: CDR1 MDHEN, CDR2 SYDVKM. The CDR3 is 14 residues long. The CDR3 sequence is CASSSTGGRPSAFF. The CDR3 DNA is TGTGCCAGCTCATCGACAGGGGGTCGGCCATCCGCTTTCTTT.

This clone was found a few times. The rearrangement uses TRBV20-1 and TRBJ1-2; unclear D gene. Germline V gives CDR1 DFQATT, CDR2 SNEGSKA (reference sequence). Trimming shortened V by 3 bases and J by 5 bases, and 10 bases separated the two germline ends. The CDR3 contains 12 residues. CDR3 coding DNA: TGCAGTGCTAGTGATCAGATTTATGGCTACACCTTC. This translates into CSASDQIYGYTF.

This clone appeared a single time. The rearrangement joins TRBV12-3 or TRBV12-4 to TRBJ1-1, with D possibly matching TRBD1 (6 bases). Trimming removed 6 bases at V and 6 bases at J, with 14 bases between. The CDR3 spans 13 residues. The CDR3 loop is CASRPSTGPEAFF. The CDR3 nucleotides read TGTGCCAGCAGACCCTCGACAGGTCCTGAAGCTTTCTTT.

The chain joins TRBV19 to TRBJ1-2; 8 nucleotides align to TRBD1. Per germline, CDR1 LNHDA and CDR2 SQIVND (reference sequence). V shed 6 bases and J 4 bases; nucleotides not matched to a gene: 10. The CDR3 contains 15 residues. The CDR3 spells CASSLTDREIYGYTF. The CDR3 coding sequence is TGTGCCAGTAGCCTTACGGACAGGGAGATCTATGGCTACACCTTC.

This clone appeared once. The V call is TRBV24-1, the J call TRBJ1-5; the match to TRBD1 covers 8 bases. V shed 3 bases, J shed 4 bases, and the junction held 7 bases outside the gene matches. Germline V CDR1 and CDR2: KGHDR, SFDVKD. The CDR3 contains 16 residues. The CDR3 here is CATSDPLQGENQPQHF. The CDR3 DNA follows: TGTGCCACCAGTGATCCCCTACAGGGGGAGAATCAGCCCCAGCATTTT.